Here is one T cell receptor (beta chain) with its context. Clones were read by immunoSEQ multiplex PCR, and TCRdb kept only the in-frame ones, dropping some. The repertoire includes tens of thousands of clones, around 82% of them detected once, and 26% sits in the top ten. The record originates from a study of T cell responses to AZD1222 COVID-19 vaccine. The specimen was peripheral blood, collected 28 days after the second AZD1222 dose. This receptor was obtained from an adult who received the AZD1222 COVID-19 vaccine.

CDR3 region: CASSQGQGPYGYTF. In DNA, the CDR3 is TGTGCCAGCAGCCAAGGACAGGGCCCGTATGGCTACACCTTC. The chain has TRBV5-4 and TRBJ1-2; 8 nucleotides agree with TRBD1. This CDR3 has 14 amino acids. Germline lookup yields CDR1 SGHNT and CDR2 YYREEE (reference sequence). Unmatched junction bases numbered 7, after V lost 4 bases and J lost 5 bases. Using reference TRBV5-4 and TRBJ1-2 for the parts outside the CDR3, the full variable domain is ETGVTQSPTHLIKTRGQQVTLRCSSQSGHNTVSWYQQALGQGPQFIFQYYREEENGRGNFPPRFSGLQFPNYSSELNVNALELDDSALYLCASSQGQGPYGYTFGSGTRLTVV.